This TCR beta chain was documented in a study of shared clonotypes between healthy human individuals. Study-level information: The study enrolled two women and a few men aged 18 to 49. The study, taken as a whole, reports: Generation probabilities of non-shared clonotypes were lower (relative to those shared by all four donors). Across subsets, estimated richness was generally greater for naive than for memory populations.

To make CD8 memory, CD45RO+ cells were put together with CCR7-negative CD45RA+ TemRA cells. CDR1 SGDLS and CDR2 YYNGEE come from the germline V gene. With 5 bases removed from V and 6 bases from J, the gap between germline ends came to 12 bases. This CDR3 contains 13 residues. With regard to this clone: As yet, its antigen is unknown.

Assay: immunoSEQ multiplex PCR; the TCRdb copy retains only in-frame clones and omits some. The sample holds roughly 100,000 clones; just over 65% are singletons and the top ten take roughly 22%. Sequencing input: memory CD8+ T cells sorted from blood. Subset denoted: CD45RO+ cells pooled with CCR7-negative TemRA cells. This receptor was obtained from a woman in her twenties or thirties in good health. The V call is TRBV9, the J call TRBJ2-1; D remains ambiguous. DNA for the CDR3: TGTGCCAGCAGGGACCCCGGTGCCAATGAGCAGTTCTTC. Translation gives CASRDPGANEQFF.